The rows below give T cell receptor beta chains drawn from one sample of a study of vaccination and CD4 T cells after COVID-19. Antigens for these TCRs are unknown. Via MiXCR, TCRdb re-called the PCR reads, giving one row per CDR3 protein. The data hold under 15,000 distinct CDR3 sequences, with under 50% observed a single time. The sample was CD4+ T cells from blood, cultured in vitro, taken before SARS-CoV-2 vaccination. These receptors originate from a human donor who had recovered from COVID-19. CDR3s include the opening cysteine and the closing phenylalanine or tryptophan. Some rows have no size entry. The others give once, few or many, or a class for an expanded clone.

V: TRBV2; size: few; CDR3: CASRTGQDVTSLHF
V: TRBV12-3/TRBV12-4; size: NA; CDR3: CASSLELSMGTQYF
V: TRBV24-1; size: NA; CDR3: CATSDGPNYGYTF
V: TRBV20-1; size: medium-sized; CDR3: CSARLAGEGPYEQYF
V: TRBV7-8; size: NA; CDR3: CASSIVGASGYNEQFF
V: TRBV28; size: NA; CDR3: CASSPWDSGGDTEAFF
V: TRBV14; size: NA; CDR3: CASSQAEYGYGGTQYF
V: TRBV19; size: few; CDR3: CASSPWEGPPQHF
V: TRBV7-9; size: few; CDR3: CASSLGGTGAPLHF
V: TRBV2; size: NA; CDR3: CASSLPGTNTEAFF
V: TRBV20-1; size: NA; CDR3: CSTGMAAENTEAFF
V: TRBV6-2/TRBV6-3; size: few; CDR3: CASRLSGDRGNQPQHF
V: TRBV28; size: NA; CDR3: CASILGGVRSNQPQHF
V: TRBV7-9; size: NA; CDR3: CASTSRGVYGYTF
V: TRBV28; size: few; CDR3: CASSLLGQVSGYTF
V: TRBV21-1; size: few; CDR3: CASSKVTDYGYTF
V: TRBV20-1; size: few; CDR3: CSARMRNSPLHF
V: TRBV7-2; size: NA; CDR3: CASSLPQAPNQPQHF
V: TRBV7-2; size: few; CDR3: CASSLDGYGYTF
V: TRBV4-2; size: NA; CDR3: CASSQEIQGARPTQHF
V: TRBV20-1; size: NA; CDR3: CSARAPHSGSYEQYF
V: TRBV5-6; size: NA; CDR3: CASSFWWTSGRADTQYF